This TCR beta chain stems from a study of blood T cell repertoires in COVID-19. Followed over time, Seattle patients had been enrolled while infection was active. J was trimmed by 0 bases and V by 11 bases; bases with no gene match: 8. Germline CDR1 SEHNR, CDR2 FQNEAQ (reference sequence). The CDR3 runs 15 residues. In the authors' workflow: Researchers report that nucleated cell counts were estimated from reference gene primer amplification. The table came from immunoSEQ multiplex PCR; TCRdb's copy has only in-frame clones and leaves some out. Clonal size and the V and J genes are those of that table, whereas D and trimming came from the DNA. This sample has around 120,000 clones, with around 90% found just once.

Sequenced sample: peripheral blood. The V call is TRBV7-9, the J call TRBJ2-1; 9 nucleotides line up with TRBD1. The receptor's source is a woman aged 55-75 years with COVID-19, enrolled during active disease. CDR3 residues: CASSRGQGSYNEQFF. The CDR3 nucleotides are TGTGCCTCATCCAGGGGACAGGGCTCCTACAATGAGCAGTTCTTC.